Each of the 32 T cell receptor beta chains below was sequenced from the same sample in a study of shared clonotypes between healthy human individuals. Assay: immunoSEQ multiplex PCR; the TCRdb copy retains only in-frame clones and omits some. The table has hundreds of thousands of clones, more than 70% seen once. Sequenced material: memory CD4+ T cells sorted from blood. Subset reported: CD45RA-negative fraction. All receptors derive from a woman in her 30s in good health.

The chain carries TRBV6-1 and TRBJ1-1, with 7 bases fitting TRBD1. Unmatched junction bases numbered 9, after V lost 8 bases and J lost 0 bases. This CDR3 has 15 amino acids. Germline V gene lookup returns CDR1 MNHNS and CDR2 SASEGT. In DNA form, the CDR3 reads TGTGCCAGCTCCGGGGACAGTTGGATGAACACTGAAGCTTTCTTT. Translated, it gives CASSGDSWMNTEAFF.

This clone has a single count. CDR3 region: CASSFRAGELFF. The CDR3, as DNA: TGTGCCAGCAGCTTCCGGGCGGGGGAGCTGTTTTTT. The V gene is TRBV7-8, the J gene TRBJ2-2; no firm D call. The CDR3 runs to 12 residues. Trimming left V 3 bases short and J 8 bases short, with 7 bases between. Germline V gene data show CDR1 as SGHVS and CDR2 as FQNEAQ.

Here the CDR3 reads CASSGGQGGSGEQYF. CDR3 nucleotides: TGTGCCAGCAGCGGCGGGCAGGGCGGGAGTGGAGAGCAGTACTTC. This chain links TRBV5-4 with TRBJ2-7; 7 bases fit TRBD2. Trimming cost V 4 bases and J 7 bases; bases outside gene matches: 14. The germline V gene encodes CDR1 SGHNT and CDR2 YYREEE (reference sequence). This CDR3 is 15 amino acids long. The full variable domain, rest sourced from reference TRBV5-4 and TRBJ2-7, is ETGVTQSPTHLIKTRGQQVTLRCSSQSGHNTVSWYQQALGQGPQFIFQYYREEENGRGNFPPRFSGLQFPNYSSELNVNALELDDSALYLCASSGGQGGSGEQYFGPGTRLTVT.

This chain connects TRBV25-1 to TRBJ1-1; TRBD1 matches 7 bases. Trimming at V came to 6 bases and at J to 7 bases, leaving 8 bases not matched to a gene. CDR1 and CDR2 (germline): MGHDK, SYGVNS. The CDR3 sequence is 13 residues long. In DNA, the CDR3 is TGTGCCAGCAGGAGAGGGACAGCTATTGAAGCTTTCTTT. As protein: CASRRGTAIEAFF.

This clone was picked up one time. The chain joins TRBV5-1 to TRBJ2-5; no clear D gene. This CDR3 has 13 residues. Germline V gives CDR1 SGHRS, CDR2 YFSETQ. Trimming cost V 4 bases and J 4 bases, with 11 bases left between them. CDR3 DNA: TGCGCCAGCAGCACCGACGGTCGAGAGACCCAGTACTTC. Residues: CASSTDGRETQYF.

The rearrangement links TRBV6-5 to TRBJ2-1, with 8 bases lining up with TRBD1. CDR1 is MNHEY, CDR2 SVGAGI, per germline. There are 15 residues in the CDR3. Trimming removed 6 bases from V and 2 bases from J; junction bases left unmatched: 6. CDR3 loop: CASSYDRGPYNEQFF. In DNA form, the CDR3 reads TGTGCCAGCAGCTATGACAGGGGACCCTACAATGAGCAGTTCTTC.

The chain combines TRBV28 with TRBJ1-4; D possibly corresponds to TRBD1 (6 bases). The ends were cut back, 8 bases at V and 3 bases at J, with 16 bases in the middle. The CDR3 is 15 residues long. Germline lookup yields CDR1 MDHEN and CDR2 SYDVKM. Written as DNA, the CDR3 is TGTGCCAGCCGGGAGATACACAGGGCTAATGAAAAACTGTTTTTT. It is translated as CASREIHRANEKLFF.

This clone occurred once. Other DNA sequences in the sample encode the same CDR3. The chain carries TRBV27 and TRBJ2-3; no clear D gene. From germline, CDR1 is MNHEY and CDR2 SMNVEV (reference sequence). Trimming pared 2 bases from V and 1 base from J, leaving 4 bases between. This CDR3 has 13 residues. Written as DNA, the CDR3 is TGTGCCAGCAGTTTACTGGGCACAGATACGCAGTATTTT. This translates into CASSLLGTDTQYF.

This chain links TRBV28 with TRBJ2-5, with 8 nucleotides matching TRBD1. V lost 2 bases, J lost 5 bases, and 4 bases stayed unmatched. The CDR3 contains 14 residues. Germline V CDR1 and CDR2: MDHEN, SYDVKM. The CDR3: CASSLGDRFETQYF. CDR3 nucleotides: TGTGCCAGCAGTTTAGGGGACAGGTTCGAGACCCAGTACTTC.

This chain connects TRBV29-1 to TRBJ1-4; 7 nucleotides align to TRBD1. This CDR3 has 13 residues. Germline loops: CDR1 SQVTM, CDR2 ANQGSEA. J lost 4 bases, V lost 5 bases, and 4 bases had no gene match. CDR3 coding DNA: TGCAGCGTTTCAGGGGGAGGTAATGAAAAACTGTTTTTT. It yields the protein CSVSGGGNEKLFF.

The DNA of the CDR3 is TGCAGCGTAGCGGGACACTTGAACACTGAAGCTTTCTTT. It specifies CSVAGHLNTEAFF. The chain employs TRBV29-1 and TRBJ1-1; the D gene is possibly TRBD1 (6 bases). Per germline, CDR1 SQVTM and CDR2 ANQGSEA. The CDR3 length is 13 residues. V was cut by 6 bases and J by 0 bases, with 11 bases left in between.

The chain carries TRBV5-1 and TRBJ1-5; 8 bases agree with TRBD1. V shed 4 bases, J shed 5 bases, and the junction held 8 bases outside the gene matches. This CDR3 spans 15 amino acids. Germline V gene sequence: CDR1 SGHRS, CDR2 YFSETQ. CDR3 sequence reads: CASSPWTGIDQPQHF. The CDR3 bases are TGCGCCAGCAGCCCCTGGACAGGGATCGATCAGCCCCAGCATTTT.

The gene calls are TRBV6-5 and TRBJ1-1, with D unclear. V lost 2 bases to trimming and J lost 4 bases, with 11 bases between them. The V gene's germline CDR1 is MNHEY and CDR2 SVGAGI. The CDR3 contains 14 residues. The CDR3 DNA reads TGTGCCAGCAGTTACGGACGTTTGAGCACTGAAGCTTTCTTT. Its protein product is CASSYGRLSTEAFF.

V and J are TRBV2 and TRBJ2-7, with D possibly TRBD2 on 5 matching bases. This CDR3 has 13 residues. Germline V gives CDR1 SNHLY, CDR2 FYNNEI. Deletions cut 7 bases from V and 5 bases from J, with 15 bases between. Written as DNA, the CDR3 is TGTGCCAGCATACTAGAGGGAATCGACGAGCAGTACTTC. Protein product: CASILEGIDEQYF.

The chain recombines TRBV2 with TRBJ2-3; D is ambiguous. V dropped 1 base and J dropped 4 bases, with 6 bases sitting between them. CDR3 size: 13 residues. Germline V gives CDR1 SNHLY, CDR2 FYNNEI. The CDR3 loop is CASSEVGADTQYF. The CDR3 DNA reads as TGTGCCAGCAGTGAAGTTGGGGCAGATACGCAGTATTTT.

In DNA form, the CDR3 reads TGTGCCAGCAGAAAGGACAGGGCGAACATTCAGTACTTC. Residues: CASRKDRANIQYF. The chain joins TRBV6-5 to TRBJ2-4; 8 positions agree with TRBD1. Unmatched junction bases numbered 5, after V lost 6 bases and J lost 7 bases. The germline V gene encodes CDR1 MNHEY and CDR2 SVGAGI. There are 13 residues in the CDR3.

Here the CDR3 DNA reads TGCGCCAGCAGCTTCAACGCCGGGGAGCTGTTTTTT. Translating gives CASSFNAGELFF. The chain is built from TRBV5-1 and TRBJ2-2; D is uncertain. The CDR3 runs 12 residues. Trimming left V 2 bases short and J 6 bases short, with 5 bases between. Germline lookup yields CDR1 SGHRS and CDR2 YFSETQ.

This clone was observed a handful of times. The chain is built from TRBV4-1 and TRBJ1-4; weak D call: TRBD1 (6 bases). The CDR3 is made up of 16 amino acids. Per the germline V gene, CDR1 is MGHRA and CDR2 is YSYEKL. Trimming cost V 0 bases and J 8 bases, with 16 bases left between them. CDR3 nucleotide sequence: TGCGCCAGCAGCCAAGATTCTAGGGGGAGAGGAGAAAAACTGTTTTTT. Amino acid sequence: CASSQDSRGRGEKLFF.

V usage is TRBV2 and J usage is TRBJ2-1; 8 positions match TRBD2. The CDR3 has 17 amino acids. Trimming removed 4 bases from V and 1 base from J; junction bases left unmatched: 9. Germline loops: CDR1 SNHLY, CDR2 FYNNEI. CDR3 region: CASSGFKREWSYNEQFF. CDR3 nucleotides: TGTGCCAGCAGTGGGTTTAAGCGGGAGTGGTCCTACAATGAGCAGTTCTTC.

The J gene is TRBJ2-3, the V gene TRBV7-2, with 8 bases that match TRBD2. The CDR3 has 16 residues. CDR1 SGHTA and CDR2 FQGNSA come from the germline V gene. Trimming took 2 bases from V and 5 from J; bases not matched to a gene: 9. CDR3: CASSLLPAGGVDTQYF. DNA of the CDR3: TGTGCCAGCAGCTTACTTCCCGCGGGAGGTGTAGATACGCAGTATTTT. Full variable domain (remainder filled in from reference TRBV7-2 and TRBJ2-3): GAGVSQSPSNKVTEKGKDVELRCDPISGHTALYWYRQSLGQGLEFLIYFQGNSAPDKSGLPSDRFSAERTGGSVSTLTIQRTQQEDSAVYLCASSLLPAGGVDTQYFGPGTRLTVL.

V usage is TRBV11-2 and J usage is TRBJ2-5, with a tentative D call TRBD1 (5 bases). V lost 4 bases to trimming and J lost 4 bases, with 10 bases between them. The CDR3 extends over 13 amino acids. Germline CDR1 and CDR2: SGHAT and FQNNGV. The CDR3 region is CASSSQGAETQYF. DNA of the CDR3: TGTGCCAGCAGCTCTCAGGGTGCAGAGACCCAGTACTTC.

The chain couples TRBV7-9 to TRBJ2-2; 12 bases are a match to TRBD2. The CDR3 runs to 17 residues. Trimming at V came to 5 bases and at J to 5 bases, leaving 9 bases not matched to a gene. Germline V gene data show CDR1 as SEHNR and CDR2 as FQNEAQ (reference sequence). CDR3 sequence reads: CASSPRLAGESTGELFF. The CDR3 nucleotides are TGTGCCAGCAGCCCGAGACTAGCGGGAGAATCAACCGGGGAGCTGTTTTTT.

This clone was detected only once. The chain joins TRBV7-8 to TRBJ2-7; tentative D call: TRBD2 (6 bases). V lost 6 bases to trimming and J lost 4 bases, with 19 bases between them. Looked up from germline, CDR1 is SGHVS and CDR2 is FQNEAQ. This CDR3 contains 15 residues. The CDR3 region has the DNA TGTGCCAGCAGACTTAGACCGGGAGTAGAATACGAGCAGTACTTC. It translates to CASRLRPGVEYEQYF. Combining the CDR3 with reference TRBV7-8 and TRBJ2-7 gives the whole variable domain GAGVSQSPRYKVAKRGQDVALRCDPISGHVSLFWYQQALGQGPEFLTYFQNEAQLDKSGLPSDRFFAERPEGSVSTLKIQRTQQEDSAVYLCASRLRPGVEYEQYFGPGTRLTVT.

This clone was seen only a few times. The CDR3 sequence is CASSAQRGASTDTQYF. CDR3 DNA: TGTGCCAGCAGTGCACAGCGGGGTGCTAGCACAGATACGCAGTATTTT. This chain connects TRBV2 to TRBJ2-3; 7 nucleotides match TRBD2. J gave up 0 bases and V 4 bases, and 7 bases lay outside the gene matches. From germline, CDR1 is SNHLY and CDR2 FYNNEI. The CDR3 has 16 amino acids.

V gene TRBV27 combines with J gene TRBJ2-3; D gene ambiguous. Trimming removed 5 bases from V and 2 bases from J, with 8 bases in between. The CDR3 has 13 residues. CDR1 MNHEY and CDR2 SMNVEV come from the germline V gene (reference sequence). Here the CDR3 DNA reads TGTGCCAGCAGTCTCCGGATCACAGATACGCAGTATTTT. This encodes CASSLRITDTQYF.

The chain combines TRBV5-1 with TRBJ2-1, with 12 nucleotides matching TRBD2. The CDR3 consists of 15 residues. Germline CDR1 and CDR2: SGHRS and YFSETQ. The V segment lost 6 bases and the J segment 1 base; nucleotides outside the gene matches: 2. CDR3 sequence: CASIGLAGSYNEQFF. DNA of the CDR3: TGCGCCAGCATCGGACTAGCGGGGTCCTACAATGAGCAGTTCTTC.

The count of this clone is one. This rearrangement joins TRBV27 to TRBJ2-3, with 7 nucleotides matching TRBD2. Germline V CDR1 and CDR2: MNHEY, SMNVEV (reference sequence). The trim removed 7 bases at V and 1 base at J, leaving 8 bases unmatched. The CDR3 totals 15 residues. DNA of the CDR3: TGTGCCAGCACGAGCGGGATATCTGGCACAGATACGCAGTATTTT. This sequence encodes CASTSGISGTDTQYF.

This clone occurred once. This sequence joins TRBV7-3 and TRBJ2-3; either TRBD1 or TRBD2 may fit D (5 bases each). With 8 bases removed from V and 0 bases from J, the gap between germline ends came to 15 bases. CDR1 is SGHTA, CDR2 FQGTGA, per germline. The CDR3 runs 15 residues. In DNA form, the CDR3 reads TGTGCCAGCTCCGGGGCCTTTGGTAGCACAGATACGCAGTATTTT. This encodes CASSGAFGSTDTQYF.

The J gene is TRBJ2-3, the V gene TRBV6-1; D is uncertain. Trimming took 6 bases from V and 2 from J, leaving 6 bases between them. This CDR3 has 12 amino acids. Germline loops: CDR1 MNHNS, CDR2 SASEGT. The CDR3 spells CASRLFTDTQYF. In nucleotides, the CDR3 is TGTGCCAGCAGACTGTTCACAGATACGCAGTATTTT.

This rearrangement joins TRBV5-1 to TRBJ2-5; D might be TRBD2 (6 bases). The CDR3 totals 15 residues. With 4 bases removed from V and 2 bases from J, the gap between germline ends came to 15 bases. Germline V lookup: CDR1 SGHRS, CDR2 YFSETQ. The CDR3, as DNA: TGCGCCAGCAGCGGAGAGACGGGACTGCAAGAGACCCAGTACTTC. It codes for CASSGETGLQETQYF.

The chain uses TRBV28 and TRBJ1-1; D ambiguous. There are 13 residues in the CDR3. The ends were cut back, 6 bases at V and 7 bases at J, with 15 bases in the middle. Germline assignment: CDR1 MDHEN and CDR2 SYDVKM. The CDR3 region is CASRTRRKLEAFF. CDR3 in DNA: TGTGCCAGCAGAACTCGACGGAAACTTGAAGCTTTCTTT. Full variable domain (missing parts from reference TRBV28 and TRBJ1-1): DVKVTQSSRYLVKRTGEKVFLECVQDMDHENMFWYRQDPGLGLRLIYFSYDVKMKEKGDIPEGYSVSREKKERFSLILESASTNQTSMYLCASRTRRKLEAFFGQGTRLTVV.

This chain uses TRBV19 with TRBJ2-7, with D tentatively TRBD1 (5 bases). Germline CDR1 LNHDA, CDR2 SQIVND (reference sequence). V lost 5 bases and J 1 base, leaving 18 bases between the germline ends. The CDR3 covers 16 residues. CDR3 in amino acids: CASSSDQAGSSYEQYF. The CDR3, as DNA: TGTGCCAGTAGTTCCGACCAGGCAGGGTCTTCCTACGAGCAGTACTTC. Based on the CDR3 plus reference TRBV19 and TRBJ2-7, the full variable domain is DGGITQSPKYLFRKEGQNVTLSCEQNLNHDAMYWYRQDPGQGLRLIYYSQIVNDFQKGDIAEGYSVSREKKESFPLTVTSAQKNPTAFYLCASSSDQAGSSYEQYFGPGTRLTVT.